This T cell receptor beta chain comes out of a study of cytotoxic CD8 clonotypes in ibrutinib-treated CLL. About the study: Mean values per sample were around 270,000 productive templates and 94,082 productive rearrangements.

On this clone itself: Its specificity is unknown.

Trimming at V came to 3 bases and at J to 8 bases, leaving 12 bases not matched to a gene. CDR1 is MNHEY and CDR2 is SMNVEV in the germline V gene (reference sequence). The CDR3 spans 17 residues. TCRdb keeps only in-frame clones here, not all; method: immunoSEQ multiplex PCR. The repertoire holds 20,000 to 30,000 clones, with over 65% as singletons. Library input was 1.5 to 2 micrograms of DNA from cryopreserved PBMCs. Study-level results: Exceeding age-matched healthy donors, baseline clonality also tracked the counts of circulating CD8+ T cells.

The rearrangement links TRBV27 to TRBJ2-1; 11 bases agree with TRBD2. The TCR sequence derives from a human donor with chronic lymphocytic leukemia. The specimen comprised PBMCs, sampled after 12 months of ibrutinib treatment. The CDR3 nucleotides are TGTGCCAGCAGTTTCCGTATAGCGGGGGGGCGTCTCTATGAGCAGTTCTTC. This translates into CASSFRIAGGRLYEQFF.